The clone carrying this T cell receptor beta chain was recorded many times. The record originates from a study of early T cells in non-severe SARS-CoV-2 infection. MiXCR, applied by TCRdb to the 5' RACE reads, yields one record per CDR3 protein. The profile shows around 55,000 distinct CDR3 sequences, around 6.6% of them singletons. Germline V gene data show CDR1 as KGHSH and CDR2 as LQKENI. V was clipped by 6 bases and J by 3 bases, with 14 bases between them. This CDR3 is built from 14 residues. The origin of this receptor is an adult who was a healthcare worker with PCR-confirmed SARS-CoV-2 infection or an uninfected control (not recorded which). The chain employs TRBV18 and TRBJ2-5; D is perhaps TRBD1 (6 bases). The material sequenced was whole blood, taken at baseline. CDR3 protein: CASSPGEAEETQYF. CDR3 bases: TGTGCCAGCTCCCCAGGGGAAGCGGAAGAGACCCAGTACTTC.